Following are 8 T cell receptor beta chains from one sample sequenced in a study of T-cell reconstitution after alpha-beta-depleted transplantation in children. During its preparation, the TCRbeta library received unique molecular identifiers. TCRdb re-called the PCR reads with MiXCR, one entry per CDR3 protein. The sample holds approximately 420,000 distinct CDR3 sequences, roughly a tenth seen once. Specimen: PBMCs from the stem cell graft donor, collected from the stem cell graft. All receptors come from a human donor who donated a stem cell graft to a child with acute myeloid leukemia.

Only a few counts were recorded for this clonotype. The genes are TRBV9 and TRBJ1-5; 8 bases are a match to TRBD1. The junction had 5 bases not matched to a gene; V was cut back by 3 bases and J by 9 bases. The germline CDR1 and CDR2 sequences are SGDLS and YYNGEE. CDR3 length: 13 amino acids. The CDR3 region is CASSADRDGPQHF. In DNA, the CDR3 is TGTGCCAGCAGCGCGGACAGGGACGGGCCCCAGCATTTT.

This clonotype has more than one count but fewer than ten. The chain combines TRBV29-1 with TRBJ2-1; TRBD1 matches at 9 bases. The V gene end was trimmed by 5 bases and the J gene end by 0 bases; junction bases not matched to a gene: 5. Looked up from germline, CDR1 is SQVTM and CDR2 is ANQGSEA. The CDR3 has 15 residues. CDR3 protein: CSVRTGGRSYNEQFF. DNA for the CDR3: TGCAGCGTTCGCACAGGGGGCCGCTCCTACAATGAGCAGTTCTTC.

This clonotype was picked up a small number of times. This chain uses TRBV10-3 with TRBJ2-7; 9 positions match TRBD1. Trimming at V came to 4 bases and at J to 2 bases, leaving 3 bases not matched to a gene. The CDR3 covers 14 residues. Germline V gene data show CDR1 as ENHRY and CDR2 as SYGVKD. CDR3 loop: CAISGGTGPYEQYF. The CDR3 nucleotides are TGTGCCATCAGTGGAGGGACAGGGCCCTACGAGCAGTACTTC.

The J gene is TRBJ2-5, the V gene TRBV20-1, with a possible D match to TRBD2 (6 bases). Germline V gene data show CDR1 as DFQATT and CDR2 as SNEGSKA (reference sequence). The V gene lost 2 bases and the J gene lost 9 bases, with 19 bases spanning the gap. The CDR3 is 14 amino acids. The CDR3 here is CSARKPGRTGAQYF. The DNA of the CDR3 is TGCAGTGCTAGAAAACCGGGACGAACGGGGGCCCAGTACTTC.

This clonotype appeared many times. CDR3 amino acids: CASSLTGPNSPLHF. The CDR3 DNA is TGTGCCAGCAGCCTGACAGGGCCTAATTCACCCCTCCACTTT. The rearrangement links TRBV12-3 or TRBV12-4 to TRBJ1-6, with TRBD1 identical over 7 bases. The V segment lost 6 bases and the J segment 6 bases; nucleotides outside the gene matches: 5. The CDR3 has 14 residues.

This clonotype has a count of ten or more. V is TRBV12-3 or TRBV12-4 and J is TRBJ2-7; 11 nucleotides agree with TRBD2. The CDR3 runs 15 residues. V gave up 5 bases and J gave up 3 bases; unmatched junction bases: 6. The DNA of the CDR3 is TGTGCCAGCAGTCTACTAGCGGGAGTACTCTACGAGCAGTACTTC. Protein: CASSLLAGVLYEQYF.

The genes are TRBV4-1 and TRBJ1-5; possible D gene TRBD1, 6 bases. The V gene lost 1 base and the J gene lost 6 bases, with 13 bases spanning the gap. This CDR3 is 15 amino acids long. Germline V gives CDR1 MGHRA, CDR2 YSYEKL. This CDR3 is CASSQVPGEGQPQHF. CDR3 in DNA: TGCGCCAGCAGCCAAGTCCCAGGGGAAGGTCAGCCCCAGCATTTT.

This clonotype was detected a few times. This chain joins TRBV5-8 and TRBJ1-5; D is possibly TRBD1 (5 bases). Per the germline V gene, CDR1 is SGHTS and CDR2 is YDEGEE. The CDR3 is made up of 13 amino acids. V lost 6 bases and J lost 6, with 13 bases in between. This CDR3 is CASTNPGLQPQHF. CDR3 in DNA: TGTGCCAGCACCAACCCGGGGCTTCAGCCCCAGCATTTT.